A single sample gave rise to the 17 T cell receptor beta chains below, sequenced in a study of cytomegalovirus exposure and HLA in healthy donors. Vbeta (60) and Jbeta (13) primers were used in the PCR. Profiled with immunoSEQ multiplex PCR; TCRdb holds only in-frame clones, not every one. This sample has under 150,000 clones, with approximately 80% found just once. Sequenced: PBMCs. These receptors were collected from a woman in her thirties or forties in good health and CMV-seropositive.

This clone appeared a few times. This rearrangement joins TRBV6-5 to TRBJ1-1; no clear D. CDR1 MNHEY and CDR2 SVGAGI come from the germline V gene. CDR3 length: 13 amino acids. The germline V and J ends were trimmed by 3 bases and 0 bases, with 5 bases remaining between them. CDR3 amino acids: CASSYALNTEAFF. CDR3 DNA sequence: TGTGCCAGCAGTTATGCGCTGAACACTGAAGCTTTCTTT.

This clone was counted a few times. The chain joins TRBV5-4 to TRBJ2-2, with 8 nucleotides matching TRBD1. This CDR3 has 15 amino acids. J gave up 0 bases and V 2 bases, and 0 bases lay outside the gene matches. In germline, CDR1 is SGHNT, CDR2 YYREEE (reference sequence). The CDR3 nucleotides are TGTGCCAGCAGCTTACAGGGGGCGAACACCGGGGAGCTGTTTTTT. Amino acids: CASSLQGANTGELFF.

The chain uses TRBV7-2 and TRBJ2-3, with D uncertain. The CDR3 length is 16 residues. Germline CDR1 is SGHTA and CDR2 is FQGNSA. V lost 1 base and J lost 4, with 15 bases in between. This chain's CDR3 is CASSLDLSQLADTQYF. The CDR3 DNA follows: TGTGCCAGCAGCTTAGACTTGTCCCAACTGGCAGATACGCAGTATTTT.

The chain joins TRBV10-2 to TRBJ2-7, with D maybe TRBD1 (6 bases). The V and J ends lost 5 bases and 0 bases respectively, with 11 bases between them. The CDR3 is made up of 14 amino acids. Germline CDR1 and CDR2: WSHSY and SAAADI. The CDR3 sequence is CASSRTESSYEQYF. The CDR3 bases are TGCGCCAGCAGTCGGACAGAGAGCTCCTACGAGCAGTACTTC.

J is TRBJ2-6 and V is TRBV28; D uncertain. V lost 10 bases and J 0 bases, leaving 7 bases between the germline ends. CDR3 length equals 13 residues. Germline V gene sequence: CDR1 MDHEN, CDR2 SYDVKM. The CDR3 DNA reads TGTGCCACCTTTCTCTCTGGGGCCAACGTCCTGACTTTC. This translates into CATFLSGANVLTF.

Worth noting for this clone: The junction departs from germline at one end; a sequencing error may be responsible. V and J are TRBV9 and TRBJ1-2; D remains ambiguous. Looked up from germline, CDR1 is SGDLS and CDR2 is YYNGEE. The CDR3 length is 13 residues. This CDR3 is CASSVELNYGYTF. The CDR3 bases are TGTGCCAGCAGCGTAGAGTTGAACTACGGCTACACCTTC.

Only a few counts were recorded for this clone. The chain combines TRBV30 with TRBJ1-3; D remains unclear. Germline V CDR1 and CDR2: GTSNPN, SVGIG (reference sequence). The V end was cut by 0 bases, the J end by 2 bases, with 8 bases between. There are 14 residues in the CDR3. CDR3 DNA: TGTGCCTGGAGTGTACTTTCCCCTGGAAACACCATATATTTT. Encoded protein: CAWSVLSPGNTIYF.

The CDR3 sequence: CASSRNSGTVSGELFF. The CDR3 DNA reads as TGTGCCAGCAGCCGAAATAGCGGGACGGTGTCCGGGGAGCTGTTTTTT. V and J are TRBV5-6 and TRBJ2-2; TRBD2 agrees at 8 bases. V was clipped by 4 bases and J by 6 bases; unmatched bases: 11. This CDR3 region has 16 residues. Germline V lookup: CDR1 SGHDT, CDR2 YYEEEE.

This chain connects TRBV5-1 to TRBJ2-2, with 13 nucleotides matching TRBD2. V lost 4 bases, J lost 4 bases, and 10 bases stayed unmatched. Germline CDR1 SGHRS, CDR2 YFSETQ. This CDR3 is built from 18 residues. The DNA for the CDR3 is TGCGCCAGCAGCGTACAGCCGGGACTAGCGGGAACCACCGGGGAGCTGTTTTTT. As protein: CASSVQPGLAGTTGELFF.

CDR3 sequence: CASRAGQDYNEQFF. The CDR3 nucleotides are TGTGCCAGCCGCGCAGGACAGGATTACAATGAGCAGTTCTTC. The V gene is TRBV27, the J gene TRBJ2-1, with 7 positions matching TRBD1. V lost 8 bases, J lost 4 bases, and 8 bases stayed unmatched. The CDR3 runs to 14 residues. Looked up from germline, CDR1 is MNHEY and CDR2 is SMNVEV (reference sequence).

The chain combines TRBV27 with TRBJ2-1; a possible D gene is TRBD2 (6 bases). The CDR3 sequence is 14 residues long. Per germline, CDR1 MNHEY and CDR2 SMNVEV (reference sequence). The V and J ends lost 3 bases and 9 bases respectively, with 15 bases between them. The CDR3 coding sequence is TGTGCCAGCAGTTTTTTGGGGAGGACCGTTGAGCAGTTCTTC. Its translation is CASSFLGRTVEQFF.

This clone showed up just once. CDR3 in amino acids: CASSSRTGDIGNQPQHF. CDR3 nucleotide sequence: TGTGCCAGCAGTTCTCGGACAGGGGATATTGGCAATCAGCCCCAGCATTTT. This rearrangement joins TRBV28 to TRBJ1-5; TRBD1 aligns across 9 bases. The J segment lost 2 bases and the V segment lost 4 bases, leaving 9 bases of the junction unmatched. The CDR3 runs to 17 residues. CDR1 is MDHEN and CDR2 is SYDVKM in the germline V gene.

This clone was detected once. The rearrangement joins TRBV27 to TRBJ2-3; TRBD2 agrees at 10 bases. V gave up 4 bases and J gave up 3 bases; unmatched junction bases: 4. Per germline, CDR1 MNHEY and CDR2 SMNVEV (reference sequence). This CDR3 region has 15 residues. This CDR3 reads CASSSWTSGTDTQYF. The DNA for the CDR3 is TGTGCCAGCAGTTCCTGGACTAGCGGTACAGATACGCAGTATTTT.

V is TRBV10-3 and J is TRBJ2-7; the match to TRBD2 covers 10 bases. CDR1 is ENHRY, CDR2 SYGVKD, per germline. There are 16 residues in the CDR3. V was clipped by 3 bases and J by 2 bases; unmatched bases: 7. The CDR3 loop reads CAISEPTSGDPYEQYF. For the CDR3, the DNA is TGTGCCATCAGTGAACCTACTAGCGGGGACCCCTACGAGCAGTACTTC.

The genes are TRBV27 and TRBJ2-7, with a tentative D call TRBD1 (5 bases). This CDR3 is 13 amino acids long. Germline CDR1 MNHEY, CDR2 SMNVEV (reference sequence). The ends were cut back, 5 bases at V and 0 bases at J, with 8 bases in the middle. The CDR3, as DNA: TGTGCCAGCAGTCCACAGGCCTCCTACGAGCAGTACTTC. Translation gives CASSPQASYEQYF.

V gene TRBV7-9 combines with J gene TRBJ1-6; D gene unclear. CDR3 length: 12 residues. The V end lost 5 bases, the J end lost 9 bases, and 8 bases lay between the germline ends. Germline assignment: CDR1 SEHNR and CDR2 FQNEAQ (reference sequence). The CDR3 nucleotides are TGTGCCAGCAGCCCAAGCGGTTCACCCCTCCACTTT. It is translated as CASSPSGSPLHF.

This chain joins TRBV7-3 and TRBJ2-1; 11 nucleotides agree with TRBD2. Germline trimming cut 6 bases from V and 5 bases from J; bases unmatched to any gene: 6. Germline V gene data show CDR1 as SGHTA and CDR2 as FQGTGA. CDR3 length: 15 residues. CDR3 DNA: TGTGCCAGCAGTAAAAGACTAGCGGGAAACAATGAGCAGTTCTTC. This translates into CASSKRLAGNNEQFF.